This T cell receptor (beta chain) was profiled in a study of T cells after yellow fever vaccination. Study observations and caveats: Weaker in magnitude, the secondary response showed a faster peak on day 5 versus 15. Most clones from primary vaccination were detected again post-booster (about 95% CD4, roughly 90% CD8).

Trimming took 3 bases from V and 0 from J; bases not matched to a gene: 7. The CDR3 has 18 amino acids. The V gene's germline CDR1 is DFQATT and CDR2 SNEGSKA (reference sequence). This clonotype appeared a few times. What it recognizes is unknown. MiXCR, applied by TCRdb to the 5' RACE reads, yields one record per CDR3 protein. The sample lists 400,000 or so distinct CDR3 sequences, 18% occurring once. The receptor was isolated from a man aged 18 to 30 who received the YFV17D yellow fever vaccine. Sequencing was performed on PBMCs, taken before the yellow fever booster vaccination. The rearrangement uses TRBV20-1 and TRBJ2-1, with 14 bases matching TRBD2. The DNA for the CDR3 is TGCAGTGCTAGGACTAGCGGGGGGGCCGGTAGCTCCTACAATGAGCAGTTCTTC. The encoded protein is CSARTSGGAGSSYNEQFF.